Below, one T cell receptor (beta chain) is given with its context. Assay: immunoSEQ multiplex PCR; the TCRdb copy retains only in-frame clones and omits some. The sample yields roughly 99,000 clones, roughly 82% seen once. These data are taken from a study of control samples from healthy donors and cancer patients. Germline V gives CDR1 MGHDK, CDR2 SYGVNS. V shed 3 bases and J shed 8 bases, with 16 bases lying between them. This CDR3 region has 15 residues. This chain joins TRBV25-1 and TRBJ1-4, with D possibly being TRBD1 (5 bases). The receptor comes from a man between 60 and 75 years old in good health. The sequencing input was blood. CDR3 bases: TGTGCCAGCAGTGAGGGCGGGACCTACTTCGAAAAACTGTTTTTT. This encodes CASSEGGTYFEKLFF.